The present TCR beta chain was sequenced within a study of OX40 agonist ivuxolimab in advanced cancers. Study-level information: Patients were dosed with the agonistic anti-OX40 (CD134) antibody ivuxolimab. Dose-escalation cases comprised hepatocellular carcinoma, melanoma, renal cell or head and neck cancer.

TCRdb's table, derived via immunoSEQ multiplex PCR, lists solely in-frame clones and lacks some. The sample carries approximately 70,000 clones, less than 95% recorded once. A remark on this clone: Its matching antigen is unknown.

General study points: CD8+ T cells averaged more expanded clones than CD4+. Nonresponders included some who also had low normalized T-cell clonal expansion.

Per germline, CDR1 KGHSH and CDR2 LQKENI. CDR3 length equals 15 residues. The sequence was collected from an adult with an advanced solid tumor such as melanoma, head and neck, liver or kidney cancer. The chain carries TRBV18 and TRBJ2-5; TRBD2 matches at 10 bases. Matching the DNA end better, TRBJ2-7 makes the J call doubtful. Here the sequenced sample was CD4+ or CD8+ T cells sorted from blood, taken in a trial of the OX40 agonist ivuxolimab. The CDR3 DNA reads TGTGCCAGCTCATCACGGACTAGCGGAGACATCGAGCAGTACTTC. This gives the protein CASSSRTSGDIEQYF.